The present TCR beta chain was sequenced within a study of technical replicates of blood from a few donors. The data were produced by immunoSEQ multiplex PCR, yet TCRdb's version contains in-frame clones alone and is incomplete. The data show about 48,000 clones, more than 85% seen once. The CDR3 has 13 residues. CDR1 KGHSH and CDR2 LQKENI come from the germline V gene. V shed 5 bases and J shed 1 base, with 8 bases lying between them. The specimen sequenced was PBMCs. The sequence was obtained from a human donor in good health. Some clones in this sample may be carry-over from other donors' samples. The V gene is TRBV18, the J gene TRBJ1-1; D is unresolved. CDR3 in DNA: TGTGCCAGCTCAGACAACAGGAACACTGAAGCTTTCTTT. It specifies CASSDNRNTEAFF.